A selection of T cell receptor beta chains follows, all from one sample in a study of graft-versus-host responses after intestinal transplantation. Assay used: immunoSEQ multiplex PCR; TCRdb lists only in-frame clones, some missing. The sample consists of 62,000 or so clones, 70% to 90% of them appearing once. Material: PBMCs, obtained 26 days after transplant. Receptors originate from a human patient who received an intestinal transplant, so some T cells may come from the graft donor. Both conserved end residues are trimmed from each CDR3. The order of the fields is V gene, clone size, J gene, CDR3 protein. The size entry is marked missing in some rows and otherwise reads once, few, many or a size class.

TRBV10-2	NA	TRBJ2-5	ASSEVARGETQY
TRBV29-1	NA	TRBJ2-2	SGRDSLTGELF
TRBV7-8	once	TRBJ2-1	ASSSLQGTDNEQF
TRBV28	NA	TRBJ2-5	ASSLMASGTQETQY
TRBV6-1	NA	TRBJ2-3	ASSGWDTSTDTQY
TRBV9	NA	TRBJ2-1	ASSVADRNHEQF
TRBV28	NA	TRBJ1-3	ASSLSKDSRSGNTIY
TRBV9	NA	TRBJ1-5	ASSPTGGEGNQPQH
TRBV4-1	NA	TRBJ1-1	ASSLRPREDTEAF
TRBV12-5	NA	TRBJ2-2	ASGGGNTGELF
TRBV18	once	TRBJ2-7	ASSPPGQGGREQY
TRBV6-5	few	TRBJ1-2	ASSYSGQANYGYT
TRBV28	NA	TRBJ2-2	ASRMSREQPFAGELF
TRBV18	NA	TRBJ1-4	ASSPGDRATEKLF
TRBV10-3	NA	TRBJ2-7	AIRLPGQGSEQY
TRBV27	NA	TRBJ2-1	VAGGYNEQF
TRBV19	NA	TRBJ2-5	ASSTGTSSVETQY
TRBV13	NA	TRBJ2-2	ASSSPAGGGTGELF